Below, 32 T cell receptor beta chains from the same sample are listed, as sequenced in a study of cytomegalovirus exposure and HLA in healthy donors. The assay was immunoSEQ multiplex PCR, and TCRdb's table has in-frame clones only and misses some. In the table there are roughly 130,000 clones, approximately 89% of which are singletons. The sequencing input was PBMCs. These receptors were obtained from a young man in good health and CMV-seronegative.

This sequence joins TRBV7-9 and TRBJ2-7, with 9 positions matching TRBD1. V trimming: 5 bases; J trimming: 4 bases; junction bases outside the gene matches: 6. The CDR3 is 14 amino acids. The germline gives CDR1 SEHNR, CDR2 FQNEAQ (reference sequence). The CDR3 loop reads CASSPQGAKYEQYF. CDR3 nucleotides: TGTGCCAGCAGCCCACAGGGGGCGAAGTACGAGCAGTACTTC.

The chain links TRBV11-3 to TRBJ2-5; D unclear. Trimming stripped 3 bases from V and 2 bases from J, with 7 bases between. There are 13 residues in the CDR3. CDR1 is SGHNT and CDR2 is YENEEA in the germline V gene. The CDR3 DNA reads TGTGCCAGCAGCTTTTCCTCTCAAGAGACCCAGTACTTC. Amino acids: CASSFSSQETQYF. Full variable domain (rest looked up from reference TRBV11-3 and TRBJ2-5): EAGVVQSPRYKIIEKKQPVAFWCNPISGHNTLYWYLQNLGQGPELLIRYENEEAVDDSQLPKDRFSAERLKGVDSTLKIQPAELGDSAVYLCASSFSSQETQYFGPGTRLLVL.

The chain carries TRBV7-2 and TRBJ1-1; perhaps TRBD1 as D (5 bases). Germline V CDR1 and CDR2: SGHTA, FQGNSA. The CDR3 covers 15 residues. Trimming removed 1 base at V and 2 bases at J, with 11 bases between. The CDR3 DNA reads TGTGCCAGCAGCTTAGTTCTGGGGCAAAACACTGAAGCTTTCTTT. It encodes CASSLVLGQNTEAFF.

This clone appeared a few times. The chain has TRBV28 and TRBJ2-7; 7 bases line up with TRBD1. The CDR3 loop spans 12 amino acids. Germline V gene data show CDR1 as MDHEN and CDR2 as SYDVKM. The V gene end was trimmed by 6 bases and the J gene end by 4 bases; junction bases not matched to a gene: 3. CDR3 sequence reads: CASRNRGYEQYF. For the CDR3, the DNA is TGTGCCAGCAGAAACAGGGGTTACGAGCAGTACTTC.

The rearrangement links TRBV11-2 to TRBJ2-3; 9 positions agree with TRBD2. The ends lost 2 bases at V and 6 bases at J; junction bases unmatched: 12. Per the germline V gene, CDR1 is SGHAT and CDR2 is FQNNGV. The length of the CDR3 is 17 residues. CDR3: CASSLSIGGGAWDTQYF. In DNA, the CDR3 is TGTGCCAGCAGCTTATCGATTGGCGGGGGGGCCTGGGATACGCAGTATTTT.

The chain employs TRBV18 and TRBJ1-5, with 7 bases lining up with TRBD1. Germline-derived CDR1 and CDR2 are KGHSH and LQKENI. The CDR3 contains 15 residues. V dropped 6 bases and J dropped 4; count of bases not matched to a gene: 9. CDR3 region: CASSPNTGENQPQHF. In DNA, the CDR3 is TGTGCCAGCTCCCCCAATACAGGGGAGAATCAGCCCCAGCATTTT.

This chain connects TRBV27 to TRBJ2-7, with D perhaps matching TRBD1 (6 bases). Per germline, CDR1 MNHEY and CDR2 SMNVEV (reference sequence). With 6 bases removed from V and 0 bases from J, the gap between germline ends came to 9 bases. This CDR3 spans 13 amino acids. CDR3: CASRTDSSYEQYF. The CDR3 DNA reads TGTGCCAGCAGAACGGACAGCTCCTACGAGCAGTACTTC.

The chain recombines TRBV5-1 with TRBJ1-6; 9 nucleotides align to TRBD1. Germline CDR1 reads SGHRS; CDR2 reads YFSETQ. CDR3 size: 15 residues. Trimming cost V 0 bases and J 7 bases; bases outside gene matches: 2. The CDR3 region has the DNA TGCGCCAGCAGCTTGGTCGGGACAGGGAATTCACCCCTCCACTTT. It specifies CASSLVGTGNSPLHF.

The chain recombines TRBV10-3 with TRBJ1-1; D unresolved. V was trimmed by 0 bases and J by 6 bases, leaving 8 bases between them. The CDR3 sequence is 13 residues long. Germline loops: CDR1 ENHRY, CDR2 SYGVKD. The CDR3 nucleotides are TGTGCCATCAGTGAGTCGGGGAGCTCTGAAGCTTTCTTT. It specifies CAISESGSSEAFF.

This clone was counted once. V gene TRBV19 combines with J gene TRBJ2-7; D is possibly TRBD1 (6 bases). Germline lookup yields CDR1 LNHDA and CDR2 SQIVND (reference sequence). The V gene lost 2 bases and the J gene lost 3 bases, with 14 bases spanning the gap. The CDR3 runs to 15 residues. The CDR3 DNA reads TGTGCCAGTAGTATACGACAGGAGAGTATCTACGAGCAGTACTTC. Protein: CASSIRQESIYEQYF. Full variable domain (outside the CDR3, taken from reference TRBV19 and TRBJ2-7): DGGITQSPKYLFRKEGQNVTLSCEQNLNHDAMYWYRQDPGQGLRLIYYSQIVNDFQKGDIAEGYSVSREKKESFPLTVTSAQKNPTAFYLCASSIRQESIYEQYFGPGTRLTVT.

This sequence joins TRBV7-9 and TRBJ1-1; D uncertain. The length of the CDR3 is 11 residues. Trimming took off 5 bases at V and 10 bases at J, with 11 bases between the two ends. CDR1 SEHNR and CDR2 FQNEAQ come from the germline V gene (reference sequence). The CDR3 sequence is CASSQYRGAFF. DNA of the CDR3: TGTGCCAGCAGCCAGTACCGAGGAGCTTTCTTT.

The genes are TRBV7-6 and TRBJ1-2, with TRBD1 matching over 9 bases. Germline V CDR1 and CDR2: SGHVS, FNYEAQ. The V segment lost 3 bases and the J segment 4 bases; nucleotides outside the gene matches: 0. This CDR3 comprises 13 residues. CDR3 amino acids: CASSLTGGYGYTF. The CDR3 DNA reads as TGTGCCAGCAGCTTGACAGGGGGCTATGGCTACACCTTC.

The rearrangement uses TRBV5-4 and TRBJ2-5, with D perhaps matching TRBD2 (5 bases). The V end was cut by 3 bases, the J end by 2 bases, with 14 bases between. CDR1 SGHNT and CDR2 YYREEE come from the germline V gene (reference sequence). The CDR3 consists of 15 residues. The CDR3 sequence: CASSSGGWRQETQYF. The CDR3, as DNA: TGTGCCAGCAGCTCCGGAGGTTGGAGGCAAGAGACCCAGTACTTC.

The V gene is TRBV5-1, the J gene TRBJ2-1; 8 nucleotides match TRBD2. Germline CDR1 reads SGHRS; CDR2 reads YFSETQ. V was pared by 4 bases and J by 8 bases, with 17 bases of the junction left unmatched. The CDR3 consists of 17 residues. This chain's CDR3 is CASSRRRAGGASDEQFF. CDR3 DNA sequence: TGCGCCAGCAGCCGGCGGAGAGCCGGGGGGGCTTCGGATGAGCAGTTCTTC.

This chain connects TRBV13 to TRBJ1-2, with TRBD1 matching 10 bases. Germline CDR1 and CDR2: PRHDT and FYEKMQ (reference sequence). The CDR3 is 15 residues long. V was clipped by 1 base and J by 4 bases; unmatched bases: 3. The CDR3: CASSLEGQGTYGYTF. The CDR3 DNA follows: TGTGCCAGCAGCTTAGAGGGACAGGGGACCTATGGCTACACCTTC.

V is TRBV19 and J is TRBJ2-1, with a possible D match to TRBD1 (6 bases). Germline V gene data show CDR1 as LNHDA and CDR2 as SQIVND (reference sequence). The CDR3 loop spans 15 amino acids. V was pared by 4 bases and J by 1 base, with 11 bases between. The DNA of the CDR3 is TGTGCCAGTAGTAAGGGGACACCATCCTACAATGAGCAGTTCTTC. This gives the protein CASSKGTPSYNEQFF.

The V call is TRBV10-2, the J call TRBJ2-7, with D possibly matching TRBD1 (7 bases). Looked up from germline, CDR1 is WSHSY and CDR2 is SAAADI. The CDR3 spans 13 residues. The germline V and J ends were trimmed by 10 bases and 3 bases, with 16 bases remaining between them. The CDR3 reads CAISTGTVYEQYF. The DNA of the CDR3 is TGCGCCATTTCGACAGGGACTGTCTACGAGCAGTACTTC.

The rearrangement joins TRBV5-5 to TRBJ1-5, with TRBD1 matching over 9 bases. Germline V CDR1 and CDR2: SGHKS, YYEKEE (reference sequence). CDR3 length equals 15 residues. V trimming: 3 bases; J trimming: 6 bases; junction bases outside the gene matches: 7. The CDR3 here is CASSSDRGWGQPQHF. In DNA, the CDR3 is TGTGCCAGCAGCTCGGACAGGGGATGGGGTCAGCCCCAGCATTTT.

The chain links TRBV6-6 to TRBJ2-6, with 7 bases identical to TRBD1. The CDR3 is made up of 15 amino acids. Germline values: CDR1 MNHNY, CDR2 SVGAGI (reference sequence). J was trimmed by 2 bases and V by 7 bases; bases with no gene match: 5. For the CDR3, the DNA is TGTGCCAGCAAGACCGACAGGGCTGGGGCCAACGTCCTGACTTTC. Amino acids: CASKTDRAGANVLTF.

The J gene is TRBJ2-7, the V gene TRBV6-4; TRBD2 might be the D (5 bases). The V gene lost 5 bases and the J gene lost 2 bases, with 13 bases spanning the gap. This CDR3 spans 14 amino acids. The germline V gene encodes CDR1 MRHNA and CDR2 SNTAGT. Written as DNA, the CDR3 is TGTGCCAGCAGTAGGCGGAGGATTACCTACGAGCAGTACTTC. This translates into CASSRRRITYEQYF.

This chain links TRBV2 with TRBJ1-5; 7 positions agree with TRBD1. V trimming: 10 bases; J trimming: 5 bases; junction bases outside the gene matches: 8. The CDR3 contains 13 residues. Germline V gives CDR1 SNHLY, CDR2 FYNNEI. DNA for the CDR3: TGTGCCACCACCACAGGGGCATATCAGCCCCAGCATTTT. It specifies CATTTGAYQPQHF.

The chain joins TRBV4-3 to TRBJ2-1, with 9 bases lining up with TRBD2. This CDR3 contains 15 residues. V was pared by 4 bases and J by 7 bases, with 8 bases of the junction left unmatched. CDR1 is LGHNA, CDR2 YSLEER, per germline. The CDR3 region has the DNA TGCGCCAGCAGCCTCCCGCGGGGGGGCCGGAATGAGCAGTTCTTC. It encodes CASSLPRGGRNEQFF.

This chain links TRBV19 with TRBJ1-5; the match to TRBD1 covers 8 bases. Germline V CDR1 and CDR2: LNHDA, SQIVND (reference sequence). The J segment lost 3 bases and the V segment lost 5 bases, leaving 9 bases of the junction unmatched. There are 16 residues in the CDR3. As DNA, the CDR3 is TGTGCCAGTAGTCGGACAGGGATCCCGTCCAATCAGCCCCAGCATTTT. Translating it yields CASSRTGIPSNQPQHF.

CDR3 residues: CASSLVGSTVYGYTF. The DNA for the CDR3 is TGTGCCAGCAGCTTAGTGGGTTCGACAGTCTATGGCTACACCTTC. The chain couples TRBV7-2 to TRBJ1-2, with D possibly TRBD1 on 5 matching bases. Germline V gene sequence: CDR1 SGHTA, CDR2 FQGNSA. V lost 1 base and J lost 4, with 13 bases in between. The CDR3 loop spans 15 amino acids. Together with reference TRBV7-2 and TRBJ1-2, the CDR3 gives the full variable domain: GAGVSQSPSNKVTEKGKDVELRCDPISGHTALYWYRQSLGQGLEFLIYFQGNSAPDKSGLPSDRFSAERTGGSVSTLTIQRTQQEDSAVYLCASSLVGSTVYGYTFGSGTRLTVV.

The rearrangement uses TRBV9 and TRBJ2-4; 11 nucleotides align to TRBD2. After removal of 3 bases from V and 12 bases from J, the junction contained 11 bases not matched to a gene. The CDR3 length is 15 residues. Germline-derived CDR1 and CDR2 are SGDLS and YYNGEE. The CDR3 DNA sequence: TGTGCCAGCAGCGGTACTAGCGGGGGCGCCGCGAATCAGTACTTC. It yields the protein CASSGTSGGAANQYF.

In its sample, this clone was seen a few times. This chain connects TRBV27 to TRBJ1-2, with a weak D call TRBD1 (5 bases). V gave up 5 bases and J gave up 8 bases, with 15 bases separating them. The CDR3 extends over 13 amino acids. CDR1 MNHEY and CDR2 SMNVEV come from the germline V gene (reference sequence). CDR3 in DNA: TGTGCCAGCAGTCTTTTCGGGGGGATCGGCTACACCTTC. It yields the protein CASSLFGGIGYTF.

The rearrangement joins TRBV4-2 to TRBJ1-1, with 7 nucleotides matching TRBD1. The CDR3 has 16 amino acids. The germline CDR1 and CDR2 sequences are LGHNA and YNFKEQ. J gave up 4 bases and V 0 bases, and 8 bases lay outside the gene matches. Here the CDR3 reads CASSQDPTGSLTEAFF. For the CDR3, the DNA is TGTGCCAGCAGCCAAGATCCGACAGGGAGTCTCACTGAAGCTTTCTTT.

The rearrangement links TRBV4-1 to TRBJ1-3; a possible D gene is TRBD1 (6 bases). CDR1 is MGHRA, CDR2 YSYEKL, per germline. CDR3 length: 15 amino acids. The germline V and J ends were trimmed by 0 bases and 0 bases, with 6 bases remaining between them. CDR3: CASSQDRGSGNTIYF. Written as DNA, the CDR3 is TGCGCCAGCAGCCAAGACAGGGGCTCTGGAAACACCATATATTTT.

The rearrangement joins TRBV2 to TRBJ1-6, with D uncertain. CDR3 length: 13 residues. CDR1 SNHLY and CDR2 FYNNEI come from the germline V gene. Trimming left V 4 bases short and J 7 bases short, with 8 bases between. CDR3 nucleotide sequence: TGTGCCAGCAGTGGGGCCAACAATTCACCCCTCCACTTT. It specifies CASSGANNSPLHF.

The chain combines TRBV7-8 with TRBJ2-7; 10 bases map to TRBD1. Germline assignment: CDR1 SGHVS and CDR2 FQNEAQ. J lost 2 bases, V lost 5 bases, and 6 bases had no gene match. This CDR3 has 15 amino acids. CDR3 residues: CASSPGQGPTYEQYF. The CDR3 coding sequence is TGTGCCAGCAGCCCGGGACAGGGGCCAACCTACGAGCAGTACTTC.

The J gene is TRBJ2-3, the V gene TRBV5-6; 12 bases line up with TRBD2. The CDR3 covers 16 residues. Germline CDR1 is SGHDT and CDR2 is YYEEEE. Trimming removed 3 bases from V and 2 bases from J; junction bases left unmatched: 4. The CDR3 DNA is TGTGCCAGCAGCTCCGGACTAGCGGGGCTCACAGATACGCAGTATTTT. It codes for CASSSGLAGLTDTQYF.

This chain joins TRBV7-3 and TRBJ1-1; TRBD1 aligns across 11 bases. V dropped 5 bases and J dropped 5; count of bases not matched to a gene: 7. Germline CDR1 reads SGHTA; CDR2 reads FQGTGA. There are 15 residues in the CDR3. Here the CDR3 reads CASSARGQGATEAFF. Here the CDR3 DNA reads TGTGCCAGCAGCGCCCGTGGACAGGGGGCGACTGAAGCTTTCTTT.